The 29 T cell receptor beta chains presented below share a single source sample, sequenced in a study of T cell repertoires in cytomegalovirus infection (dated by TCRdb to the late 2010s). The sample's treatment or condition label is to be understood as: in vitro stimulation with specific CMV peptide epitopes to enrich CMV-specific T cells. Sequencer: Illumina HiSeq 1500. The raw public reads went through TCRdb reprocessing: fastp at Q25, MiXCR clone calling, in-frame beta chains kept. Every distinct CDR3 protein forms one entry, paired with its most common genes and DNA. The sample table lists a few hundred thousand distinct CDR3 sequences, roughly 25% of them with a count of one. The ten largest make up approximately 12% of the sample. No antigen is known for these receptors. Sample: cultured PBMCs, taken from culture after CMV antigen stimulation. Source of these receptors: a human donor in good health (CMV status not recorded). Some clones in this sample may be carry-over from other donors' samples.

This clonotype was counted many times. The CDR3 is CASMEASADTQYF. In nucleotides, the CDR3 is TGTGCCAGCATGGAGGCGAGCGCAGATACGCAGTATTTT. The J gene is TRBJ2-3, the V gene TRBV7-2, with D tentatively TRBD2 (5 bases). This CDR3 is 13 amino acids long. The V end lost 7 bases, the J end lost 4 bases, and 12 bases lay between the germline ends. CDR1 is SGHTA, CDR2 FQGNSA, per germline.

This clonotype was counted a few times. V and J are TRBV27 and TRBJ2-3; 9 nucleotides line up with TRBD2. With V trimmed by 6 bases and J by 5 bases, 12 bases remained unmatched. The CDR3 extends over 16 amino acids. CDR1 and CDR2 (germline): MNHEY, SMNVEV (reference sequence). CDR3 nucleotides: TGTGCCAGCAGCCCCCTCCGCGGGAGGGGTAGAGATACGCAGTATTTT. It codes for CASSPLRGRGRDTQYF.

This chain's CDR3 is CASSADSGRARDTQYF. CDR3 DNA sequence: TGTGCCAGTAGTGCCGATAGCGGGAGGGCCCGGGATACGCAGTATTTT. The chain carries TRBV19 and TRBJ2-3; 11 nucleotides line up with TRBD2. Germline trimming cut 5 bases from V and 6 bases from J; bases unmatched to any gene: 10. Germline values: CDR1 LNHDA, CDR2 SQIVND (reference sequence). The CDR3 covers 16 residues.

This sequence joins TRBV20-1 and TRBJ2-3; D not resolved. CDR1 is DFQATT and CDR2 is SNEGSKA in the germline V gene (reference sequence). V lost 0 bases, J lost 0 bases, and 13 bases lay in between. The length of the CDR3 is 16 residues. CDR3 residues: CSARDVKRLSTDTQYF. Here the CDR3 DNA reads TGCAGTGCTAGAGATGTGAAGCGACTTAGCACAGATACGCAGTATTTT.

This clonotype was counted at least ten times. V gene TRBV7-8 combines with J gene TRBJ2-3; the D is unclear. This CDR3 contains 14 residues. Deletions cut 0 bases from V and 2 bases from J, with 6 bases between. CDR1 and CDR2 (germline): SGHVS, FQNEAQ. CDR3 in amino acids: CASSLATITDTQYF. The DNA for the CDR3 is TGTGCCAGCAGCTTAGCAACTATCACAGATACGCAGTATTTT.

The CDR3, as DNA: TGCAGCGCTGGAGCGGGAGTGTCCACCGGGGAGCTGTTTTTT. Translation: CSAGAGVSTGELFF. This rearrangement joins TRBV29-1 to TRBJ2-2; the match to TRBD2 covers 8 bases. The CDR3 runs to 14 residues. V dropped 7 bases and J dropped 4; count of bases not matched to a gene: 8. Per the germline V gene, CDR1 is SQVTM and CDR2 is ANQGSEA.

The table lists this clonotype with a few counts. The V gene is TRBV2, the J gene TRBJ1-5; D is undetermined. The ends were cut back, 1 base at V and 5 bases at J, with 3 bases in the middle. Germline lookup yields CDR1 SNHLY and CDR2 FYNNEI. There are 12 residues in the CDR3. The CDR3, as DNA: TGTGCCAGCAGTGAAGAGGATCAGCCCCAGCATTTT. Translation gives CASSEEDQPQHF.

This clonotype has ten or more counts. The CDR3 DNA follows: TGCGCCAGCAGCGGCTCCGGGGGCGAAAAACTGTTTTTT. It yields the protein CASSGSGGEKLFF. This rearrangement joins TRBV5-1 to TRBJ1-4; D is possibly TRBD1 (6 bases). In germline, CDR1 is SGHRS, CDR2 YFSETQ. The CDR3 consists of 13 residues. V was shortened by 4 bases and J by 8 bases, with 12 bases between the two germline ends.

The rearrangement links TRBV11-3 to TRBJ1-2, with 8 bases lining up with TRBD1. Germline CDR1 reads SGHNT; CDR2 reads YENEEA. V was pared by 5 bases and J by 3 bases, with 8 bases of the junction left unmatched. This CDR3 contains 15 residues. The CDR3 loop is CASSPRDRPDYGYTF. CDR3 nucleotide sequence: TGTGCCAGCAGCCCTCGGGACAGGCCCGACTATGGCTACACCTTC.

This clonotype was seen repeatedly, ten times or more. DNA for the CDR3: TGTGCCAGCAGTTTTAGGGGCAATCAGCCCCAGCATTTT. Translation gives CASSFRGNQPQHF. The rearrangement uses TRBV12-3 or TRBV12-4 and TRBJ1-5; D is undetermined. This CDR3 spans 13 amino acids. The V end was cut by 3 bases, the J end by 2 bases, with 5 bases between.

Regarding this clonotype: The junction departs from germline at one end; a sequencing error may be responsible. The chain employs TRBV6-2 or TRBV6-3 and TRBJ1-2; D is unresolved. This CDR3 has 13 amino acids. The V gene's germline CDR1 is MNHEY and CDR2 SVGEGT. CDR3 amino acids: CASEGSGSYGCTF. The CDR3 nucleotides read TGTGCCAGCGAAGGGTCGGGGAGCTATGGCTGCACCTTC.

This clonotype appeared a few times. The genes are TRBV29-1 and TRBJ2-5; perhaps TRBD1 as D (6 bases). The CDR3 runs 14 residues. The V gene's germline CDR1 is SQVTM and CDR2 ANQGSEA. V was pared by 4 bases and J by 3 bases, with 15 bases between. The CDR3 protein is CSVGRGAGEETQYF. In DNA, the CDR3 is TGCAGCGTTGGGAGAGGGGCAGGGGAAGAGACCCAGTACTTC. Combining the CDR3 with reference TRBV29-1 and TRBJ2-5 gives the whole variable domain SAVISQKPSRDICQRGTSLTIQCQVDSQVTMMFWYRQQPGQSLTLIATANQGSEATYESGFVIDKFPISRPNLTFSTLTVSNMSPEDSSIYLCSVGRGAGEETQYFGPGTRLLVL.

The gene calls are TRBV19 and TRBJ2-3, with D perhaps TRBD1 or TRBD2 (6 bases each). This CDR3 comprises 14 residues. Germline CDR1 and CDR2: LNHDA and SQIVND (reference sequence). V was trimmed by 11 bases and J by 0 bases, leaving 15 bases between them. Written as DNA, the CDR3 is TGTGCCGTGGAAGGGGGGACCAGCACAGATACGCAGTATTTT. Protein: CAVEGGTSTDTQYF.

This sequence joins TRBV9 and TRBJ2-2; D is possibly TRBD1 or TRBD2 (5 bases each). Germline assignment: CDR1 SGDLS and CDR2 YYNGEE. Trimming shortened V by 7 bases and J by 6 bases, and 16 bases separated the two germline ends. The CDR3 consists of 14 residues. The DNA of the CDR3 is TGTGCCAGCCAGGACTCATTAGGGGCCGGGGAGCTGTTTTTT. This gives the protein CASQDSLGAGELFF.

The chain employs TRBV7-6 and TRBJ2-5; the match to TRBD2 covers 7 bases. In germline, CDR1 is SGHVS, CDR2 FNYEAQ. The length of the CDR3 is 14 residues. V shed 5 bases and J 0 bases; nucleotides not matched to a gene: 3. The CDR3 here is CASSPGRYQETQYF. In nucleotides, the CDR3 is TGTGCCAGCAGCCCCGGGAGGTACCAAGAGACCCAGTACTTC.

The chain employs TRBV11-2 and TRBJ2-5; D gene unclear. The CDR3 loop spans 14 amino acids. Between the trimmed V and J ends, which lost 1 base and 4 bases, there was a span of 10 bases. Germline values: CDR1 SGHAT, CDR2 FQNNGV. CDR3 sequence: CASSLGVGPETQYF. Written as DNA, the CDR3 is TGTGCCAGCAGCTTAGGGGTCGGCCCAGAGACCCAGTACTTC.

This clonotype was seen more than once but under ten times. The rearrangement links TRBV2 to TRBJ1-1, with 7 bases aligning to TRBD1. The CDR3 runs to 12 residues. V lost 7 bases to trimming and J lost 4 bases; unmatched junction nucleotides: 3. The germline gives CDR1 SNHLY, CDR2 FYNNEI. CDR3 loop: CASNRQGTEAFF. The CDR3 nucleotides read TGTGCCAGCAACCGACAGGGCACTGAAGCTTTCTTT. Complete variable domain (other parts from reference TRBV2 and TRBJ1-1): EPEVTQTPSHQVTQMGQEVILRCVPISNHLYFYWYRQILGQKVEFLVSFYNNEISEKSEIFDDQFSVERPDGSNFTLKIRSTKLEDSAMYFCASNRQGTEAFFGQGTRLTVV.

This clonotype has ten or more counts. The rearrangement joins TRBV12-3 or TRBV12-4 to TRBJ2-1, with D maybe TRBD1 (5 bases). CDR3 length: 14 amino acids. Between the trimmed V and J ends, which lost 7 bases and 4 bases, there was a span of 14 bases. The DNA of the CDR3 is TGTGCCAGCACCCAAAAAACAGGTTACAATGAGCAGTTCTTC. This codes for CASTQKTGYNEQFF.

This chain joins TRBV5-4 and TRBJ2-1; D is unclear. This CDR3 is 13 amino acids long. CDR1 and CDR2 (germline): SGHNT, YYREEE (reference sequence). V was clipped by 1 base and J by 7 bases, with 9 bases between them. CDR3 nucleotides: TGTGCCAGCAGCTTGAAAGTCTCAAATGAGCAGTTCTTC. Its protein product is CASSLKVSNEQFF.

The chain uses TRBV19 and TRBJ1-2; perhaps TRBD1 as D (6 bases). Germline V lookup: CDR1 LNHDA, CDR2 SQIVND (reference sequence). CDR3 length: 11 residues. With 7 bases removed from V and 8 bases from J, the gap between germline ends came to 11 bases. Here the CDR3 reads CASTGVTGYTF. CDR3 sequence (DNA): TGTGCCAGTACAGGGGTAACGGGCTACACCTTC.

This clonotype appeared a few times. The chain has TRBV6-5 and TRBJ1-2, with a possible D match to TRBD1 (6 bases). The germline gives CDR1 MNHEY, CDR2 SVGAGI. V was clipped by 0 bases and J by 5 bases, with 10 bases between them. The CDR3 length is 14 residues. The CDR3 region is CASSYSRGGYGYTF. The CDR3 DNA reads TGTGCCAGCAGTTACTCCCGAGGGGGGTATGGCTACACCTTC.

This sequence joins TRBV7-9 and TRBJ2-1; perhaps TRBD2 as D (6 bases). The CDR3 consists of 15 residues. The V end was cut by 5 bases, the J end by 5 bases, with 16 bases between. CDR1 SEHNR and CDR2 FQNEAQ come from the germline V gene (reference sequence). The CDR3 sequence: CASSPWGGGDNEQFF. The CDR3 nucleotides read TGTGCCAGCAGCCCGTGGGGCGGAGGGGACAATGAGCAGTTCTTC.

The rearrangement uses TRBV6-5 and TRBJ2-7; D not certain. V gave up 6 bases and J gave up 3 bases, with 15 bases separating them. Germline assignment: CDR1 MNHEY and CDR2 SVGAGI. The CDR3 length is 14 residues. The CDR3 reads CASRPAWGNYEQYV. The CDR3 nucleotides read TGTGCCAGCAGGCCCGCGTGGGGTAACTACGAGCAGTACGTC.

The chain joins TRBV28 to TRBJ2-7; D is undetermined. The CDR3 extends over 13 amino acids. The ends were cut back, 5 bases at V and 1 base at J, with 9 bases in the middle. Per the germline V gene, CDR1 is MDHEN and CDR2 is SYDVKM. Here the CDR3 reads CASSGPYSYEQYF. DNA for the CDR3: TGTGCCAGCAGTGGGCCTTATTCCTACGAGCAGTACTTC.

The sample holds a few counts of this clonotype. The chain joins TRBV19 to TRBJ2-3, with 7 positions matching TRBD1. This CDR3 contains 14 residues. Unmatched junction bases numbered 4, after V lost 3 bases and J lost 4 bases. CDR1 LNHDA and CDR2 SQIVND come from the germline V gene (reference sequence). CDR3 DNA sequence: TGTGCCAGTAGTATCAGACAGGGCCCAGATACGCAGTATTTT. It is translated as CASSIRQGPDTQYF.

The J gene is TRBJ2-3, the V gene TRBV7-2; D not resolved. The V gene lost 1 base and the J gene lost 1 base, with 12 bases spanning the gap. CDR3 length: 16 amino acids. CDR1 is SGHTA and CDR2 is FQGNSA in the germline V gene. CDR3 sequence: CASSLVVGGGTDTQYF. The CDR3, as DNA: TGTGCCAGCAGCTTAGTAGTAGGTGGGGGCACAGATACGCAGTATTTT.

Of note for this clonotype: This could be a read error, since a much larger clone is one nucleotide away. The chain combines TRBV7-8 with TRBJ1-1; D remains ambiguous. The CDR3 extends over 12 amino acids. CDR1 and CDR2 (germline): SGHVS, FQNEAQ. V lost 5 bases to trimming and J lost 1 base, with 5 bases between them. DNA for the CDR3: TGTGCCAGCAGCCACCAGAACACTGAAGCTTTCTTT. It is translated as CASSHQNTEAFF.

This sequence joins TRBV2 and TRBJ1-1; D uncertain. V lost 7 bases and J 1 base, leaving 10 bases between the germline ends. CDR1 and CDR2 (germline): SNHLY, FYNNEI. CDR3 length equals 13 residues. The CDR3 is CASTVQTNTEAFF. The CDR3 bases are TGTGCCAGCACCGTCCAGACGAACACTGAAGCTTTCTTT. Drawing the rest from reference TRBV2 and TRBJ1-1, the complete variable domain is EPEVTQTPSHQVTQMGQEVILRCVPISNHLYFYWYRQILGQKVEFLVSFYNNEISEKSEIFDDQFSVERPDGSNFTLKIRSTKLEDSAMYFCASTVQTNTEAFFGQGTRLTVV.

The chain has TRBV27 and TRBJ2-5; D tentatively fits TRBD1 or TRBD2 (5 bases each). The CDR3 spans 15 residues. Germline V gene sequence: CDR1 MNHEY, CDR2 SMNVEV (reference sequence). Trimming took 6 bases from V and 7 from J, leaving 21 bases between them. The CDR3 sequence: CASRGPPLFGGTQYF. For the CDR3, the DNA is TGTGCCAGCAGGGGCCCTCCGCTGTTTGGGGGGACCCAGTACTTC.